A selection of T cell receptor beta chains follows, all from one sample in a study of T cells in narcolepsy. Libraries were prepared by immunoSEQ multiplex PCR; TCRdb keeps only in-frame clonotypes and omits some of them. The repertoire holds about 32,000 clones, 87% seen once, with over 0.8% in the top ten. The sample comprised CD45RA- memory CD4+ T cells from PBMCs. The receptors shown here come from a human donor with narcolepsy. CDR3s include the opening cysteine and the closing phenylalanine or tryptophan. D genes are given only for firm matches. Size values are once, few and many counts, or a class for expanded clones, and some rows have none.

d_call	clone_size	v_call	j_call	cdr3_aa	cdr3_nt
TRBD2	.	TRBV7-2	TRBJ2-3	CASSLFSSGGTDTQYF	TGTGCCAGCAGCTTATTTAGTAGCGGGGGCACAGATACGCAGTATTTT
.	.	TRBV4-3	TRBJ1-6	CASSQVGGFSPLHF	TGCGCCAGCAGCCAAGTTGGAGGGTTTTCACCCCTCCACTTT
.	.	TRBV5-5	TRBJ1-6	CASSLRANYNSPLHF	TGTGCCAGCAGCTTGCGGGCCAACTATAATTCACCCCTCCACTTT
TRBD1	.	TRBV7-9	TRBJ1-4	CASSWGPGQGPENEKLFF	TGTGCCAGCAGCTGGGGCCCGGGACAGGGGCCTGAAAATGAAAAACTGTTTTTT
.	.	TRBV5-5	TRBJ2-7	CASSWGYEQYF	TGTGCCAGCAGCTGGGGATACGAGCAGTACTTC
.	.	TRBV28	TRBJ2-7	CASKEGTYEQYF	TGTGCCAGCAAGGAGGGTACCTACGAGCAGTACTTC
.	.	TRBV6-5	TRBJ1-1	CASTRGRTTNTEAFF	TGTGCCAGCACTCGTGGCAGGACGACAAACACTGAAGCTTTCTTT
TRBD1	.	TRBV5-1	TRBJ2-2	CASSSGQGSKLFF	TGCGCCAGCAGCTCGGGACAGGGGTCAAAGCTGTTTTTT
.	.	TRBV18	TRBJ1-5	CASSPDSNQPQHF	TGTGCCAGCTCACCCGATAGCAATCAGCCCCAGCATTTT
.	once	TRBV11-3	TRBJ2-3	CASRRGASTDTQYF	TGTGCCTCCAGACGGGGGGCTAGCACAGATACGCAGTATTTT
.	.	TRBV7-3	TRBJ2-5	CASSLTGAETQYF	TGTGCCAGCAGCTTGACAGGAGCTGAGACCCAGTACTTC
.	.	TRBV5-1	TRBJ1-2	CASSLGSAAYGYTF	TGCGCCAGCAGCTTGGGTTCGGCTGCCTATGGCTACACCTTC
.	.	TRBV7-2	TRBJ2-3	CASSPEGGILADTQYF	TGTGCCAGCAGCCCCGAGGGGGGAATTTTAGCAGATACGCAGTATTTT
.	.	TRBV5-5	TRBJ1-1	CASSVGPSNTEAFF	TGTGCCAGCAGCGTCGGACCGTCGAACACTGAAGCTTTCTTT
.	.	TRBV4-1	TRBJ1-6	CASSQQSSSYNSPLHF	TGCGCCAGCAGCCAACAATCAAGCTCCTATAATTCACCCCTCCACTTT
.	.	TRBV11-3	TRBJ1-3	CASSPGTRSSGNTIYF	TGTGCCAGCAGCCCTGGGACTCGCAGCTCTGGAAACACCATATATTTT
.	.	TRBV30	TRBJ1-1	CAWIAQNTEAFF	TGTGCCTGGATTGCGCAGAACACTGAAGCTTTCTTT
.	.	TRBV6-5	TRBJ2-7	CASSLGTSSPAYF	TGTGCCAGCAGTCTCGGCACCTCTAGCCCCGCGTACTTC
TRBD1	.	TRBV28	TRBJ1-1	CASRYRGNTEAFF	TGTGCCAGCAGGTACAGGGGGAACACTGAAGCTTTCTTT
TRBD1	.	TRBV28	TRBJ1-1	CASSLLGTDFKGRSEAFF	TGTGCCAGCAGTTTATTAGGGACAGACTTTAAAGGCCGTTCTGAAGCTTTCTTT
.	.	TRBV6-6	TRBJ2-7	CASSTGTSYEQYF	TGTGCCAGCAGTACCGGGACCTCCTACGAGCAGTACTTC
.	once	TRBV29-1	TRBJ1-1	CSVEGGRDTEAFF	TGCAGCGTTGAGGGGGGGCGGGACACTGAAGCTTTCTTT
TRBD2	.	TRBV6-6	TRBJ2-7	CASSPAGTSGRYEQYF	TGTGCCAGCAGTCCCGCGGGGACTAGCGGGAGGTACGAGCAGTACTTC
TRBD1	.	TRBV2	TRBJ1-5	CASSGGQAIQPQHF	TGTGCCAGCAGTGGGGGACAGGCTATTCAGCCCCAGCATTTT
.	.	TRBV7-9	TRBJ2-1	CASSLVRVNYNEQFF	TGTGCCAGCAGCTTAGTCAGGGTTAACTACAATGAGCAGTTCTTC
TRBD2	.	TRBV29-1	TRBJ2-2	CSASRGGNTGELFF	TGCAGCGCGTCACGCGGGGGGAACACCGGGGAGCTGTTTTTT
TRBD1	.	TRBV5-4	TRBJ1-2	CASSLGQWDRGRSHPTF	TGTGCCAGCAGCTTGGGACAATGGGACAGGGGGCGATCTCATCCCACCTTC
TRBD1	once	TRBV7-2	TRBJ2-3	CASSQGTGLSTDTQYF	TGTGCCAGCAGCCAGGGGACAGGACTCAGCACAGATACGCAGTATTTT
TRBD2	once	TRBV29-1	TRBJ2-1	CSIHRDRGPGLAGEEQFF	TGCAGCATACACCGGGACAGGGGTCCGGGACTAGCGGGAGAGGAGCAGTTCTTC